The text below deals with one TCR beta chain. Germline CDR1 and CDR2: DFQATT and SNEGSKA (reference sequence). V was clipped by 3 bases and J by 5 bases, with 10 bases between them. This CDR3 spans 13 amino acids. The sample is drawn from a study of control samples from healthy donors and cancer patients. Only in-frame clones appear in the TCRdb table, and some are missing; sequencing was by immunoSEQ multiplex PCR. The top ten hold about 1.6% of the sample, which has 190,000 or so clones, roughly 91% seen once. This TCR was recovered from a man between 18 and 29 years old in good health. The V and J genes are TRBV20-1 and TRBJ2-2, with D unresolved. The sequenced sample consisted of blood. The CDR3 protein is CSASDFRTGELFF. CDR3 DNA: TGCAGTGCTAGTGACTTTCGGACCGGGGAGCTGTTTTTT.